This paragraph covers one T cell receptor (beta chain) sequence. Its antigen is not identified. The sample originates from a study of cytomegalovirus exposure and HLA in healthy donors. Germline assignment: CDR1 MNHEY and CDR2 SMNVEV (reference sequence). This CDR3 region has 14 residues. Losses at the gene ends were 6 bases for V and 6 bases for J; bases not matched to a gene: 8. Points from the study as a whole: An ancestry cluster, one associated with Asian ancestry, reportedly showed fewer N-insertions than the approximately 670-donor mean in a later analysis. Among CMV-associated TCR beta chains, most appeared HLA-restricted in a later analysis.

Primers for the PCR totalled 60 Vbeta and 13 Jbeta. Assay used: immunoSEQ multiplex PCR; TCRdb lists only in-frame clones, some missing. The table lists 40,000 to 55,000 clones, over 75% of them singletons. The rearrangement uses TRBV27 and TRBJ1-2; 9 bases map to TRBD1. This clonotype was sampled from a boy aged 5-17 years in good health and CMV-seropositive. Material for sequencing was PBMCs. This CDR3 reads CASRPGTGYDGYTF. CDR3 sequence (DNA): TGTGCCAGCAGACCCGGGACAGGGTACGATGGCTACACCTTC.